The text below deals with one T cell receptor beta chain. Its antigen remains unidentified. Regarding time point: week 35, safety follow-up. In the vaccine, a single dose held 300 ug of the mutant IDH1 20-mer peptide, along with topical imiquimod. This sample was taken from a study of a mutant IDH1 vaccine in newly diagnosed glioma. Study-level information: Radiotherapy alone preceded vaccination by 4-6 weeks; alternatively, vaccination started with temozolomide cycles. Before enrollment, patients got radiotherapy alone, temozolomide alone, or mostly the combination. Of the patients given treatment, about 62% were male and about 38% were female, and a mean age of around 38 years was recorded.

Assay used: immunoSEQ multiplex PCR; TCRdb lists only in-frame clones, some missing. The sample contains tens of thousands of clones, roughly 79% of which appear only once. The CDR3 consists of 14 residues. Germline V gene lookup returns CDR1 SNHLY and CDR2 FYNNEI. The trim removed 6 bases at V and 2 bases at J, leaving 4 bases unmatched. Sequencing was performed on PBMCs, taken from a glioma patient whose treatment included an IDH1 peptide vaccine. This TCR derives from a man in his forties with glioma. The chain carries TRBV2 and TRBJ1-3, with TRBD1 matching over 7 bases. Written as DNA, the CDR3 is TGTGCCAGCAGAGGCACAGGGGCTGGAAACACCATATATTTT. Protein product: CASRGTGAGNTIYF.